This T cell receptor beta chain was captured in a study of spatial heterogeneity in lung cancer. General observations from the study: Mutation tallies in tumors tracked expanded intratumoral alpha and beta TCR counts. Estimation of coverage gave values of roughly 7% for alpha and 13% for beta chains in tumor T cells.

Time point in this sample: sample taken at primary tumor resection. The donor population consisted of some 70 patients with untreated, early-stage non-small cell lung cancer. Unsorted tumor, nontumor lung tissue or cryopreserved PBMC supplied the whole RNA. In the case of this clonotype: The antigen is undetermined.

TCRdb recomputed calls from the 5' RACE reads with MiXCR, one row per CDR3 protein. The table shows roughly 13,000 distinct CDR3 sequences, with over 3% occurring only once. Germline CDR1 and CDR2: KGHDR and SFDVKD. Trimming removed 5 bases at V and 5 bases at J, with 13 bases between. CDR3 size: 14 residues. The sequenced sample was lung tumor tissue, obtained at surgery. The clonotype originates from a male donor with early-stage non-small cell lung cancer. The rearrangement links TRBV24-1 to TRBJ2-3, with D uncertain. CDR3 in amino acids: CATSVSATVDTQYF. The DNA of the CDR3 is TGTGCCACCAGTGTTTCCGCGACGGTAGATACGCAGTATTTT.